These 21 T cell receptor beta chains originate from one sample sequenced in a study of cytomegalovirus exposure and HLA in healthy donors. Researchers ran the PCR with 60 Vbeta and 13 Jbeta primers. Profiled with immunoSEQ multiplex PCR; TCRdb holds only in-frame clones, not every one. The table includes 100,000 to 120,000 clones, over 75% detected once. Sequencing was done on a sample of PBMCs. The receptors come from a woman aged 30 to 39 in good health and CMV-seropositive.

V gene TRBV2 combines with J gene TRBJ2-3; the D gene is possibly TRBD2 (5 bases). The V gene lost 4 bases and the J gene lost 3 bases, with 8 bases spanning the gap. CDR1 SNHLY and CDR2 FYNNEI come from the germline V gene. The CDR3 runs to 13 residues. The CDR3 DNA follows: TGTGCCAGCAGTGGCGGGCGGACAGATACGCAGTATTTT. Amino acids: CASSGGRTDTQYF.

This chain connects TRBV23-1 to TRBJ2-1; the D gene is possibly TRBD2 (6 bases). TRBV23-1 is flagged as an ORF with uncertain function. The CDR3 is 18 amino acids. V shed 0 bases and J shed 1 base, with 16 bases lying between them. DNA of the CDR3: TGCGCCAGCAGTCAATCTGGACCCGGCGGGATATCCTACAATGAGCAGTTCTTC. It is translated as CASSQSGPGGISYNEQFF.

The rearrangement links TRBV30 to TRBJ1-2; 7 bases are a match to TRBD1. The CDR3 loop spans 15 amino acids. Looked up from germline, CDR1 is GTSNPN and CDR2 is SVGIG (reference sequence). With V trimmed by 1 base and J by 0 bases, 5 bases remained unmatched. Here the CDR3 reads CAWSDGTDSNYGYTF. CDR3 nucleotides: TGTGCCTGGAGTGACGGGACAGATTCTAACTATGGCTACACCTTC.

The chain uses TRBV4-2 and TRBJ2-1, with 11 bases matching TRBD2. Germline V CDR1 and CDR2: LGHNA, YNFKEQ. There are 15 residues in the CDR3. V gave up 4 bases and J gave up 7 bases; unmatched junction bases: 6. DNA for the CDR3: TGTGCCAGCAGCCGCCTAGCGGGGGGCGTGAATGAGCAGTTCTTC. Encoded protein: CASSRLAGGVNEQFF.

The chain recombines TRBV29-1 with TRBJ2-1, with TRBD2 as a possible D gene (5 bases). The CDR3 sequence is 13 residues long. Germline CDR1 and CDR2: SQVTM and ANQGSEA. The V end lost 3 bases, the J end lost 7 bases, and 13 bases lay between the germline ends. Written as DNA, the CDR3 is TGCAGCGTTGAGGGCAGAAGGACTAATGAGCAGTTCTTC. Its translation: CSVEGRRTNEQFF.

Concerning this clone itself: Other DNA variants within this sample encode the same CDR3. The chain couples TRBV5-6 to TRBJ1-2; TRBD1 agrees at 8 bases. The V and J ends lost 4 bases and 3 bases, in that order; junction bases with no gene match: 5. The CDR3 length is 14 residues. Germline CDR1 reads SGHDT; CDR2 reads YYEEEE. CDR3 DNA sequence: TGTGCCAGCAGCCTAGGACAGGGAGACTATGGCTACACCTTC. Its translation is CASSLGQGDYGYTF.

This rearrangement joins TRBV5-8 to TRBJ1-5; perhaps TRBD1 as D (6 bases). CDR1 and CDR2 (germline): SGHTS, YDEGEE. The V gene lost 0 bases and the J gene lost 7 bases, with 11 bases spanning the gap. The CDR3 covers 14 residues. The CDR3 DNA reads TGTGCCAGCAGCTTGGCAGGGGTGGACCAGCCCCAGCATTTT. It specifies CASSLAGVDQPQHF.

The chain recombines TRBV6-1 with TRBJ2-5, with 7 bases identical to TRBD1. J was trimmed by 4 bases and V by 2 bases; bases with no gene match: 4. The CDR3 contains 14 residues. Germline loops: CDR1 MNHNS, CDR2 SASEGT. This CDR3 is CASSEPTGRETQYF. As DNA, the CDR3 is TGTGCCAGCAGTGAACCGACAGGGCGAGAGACCCAGTACTTC.

V gene TRBV14 combines with J gene TRBJ1-2; D not resolved. Trimming took 4 bases from V and 2 from J, leaving 5 bases between them. The CDR3 totals 12 residues. Germline values: CDR1 SGHDN, CDR2 FVKESK. In DNA, the CDR3 is TGTGCCAGCAGCCGACTAAACTATGGCTACACCTTC. Encoded protein: CASSRLNYGYTF.

This chain's CDR3 is CASRPRQGDNSPLHF. The CDR3 DNA is TGTGCCAGCAGACCCAGACAGGGGGACAATTCACCCCTCCACTTT. The chain is built from TRBV6-1 and TRBJ1-6; 9 nucleotides align to TRBD1. The trim removed 6 bases at V and 7 bases at J, leaving 7 bases unmatched. The CDR3 runs to 15 residues. CDR1 is MNHNS and CDR2 is SASEGT in the germline V gene.

The J gene is TRBJ1-5, the V gene TRBV10-3; D is perhaps TRBD1 (5 bases). The CDR3 sequence is 15 residues long. V was trimmed by 0 bases and J by 4 bases, leaving 10 bases between them. From germline, CDR1 is ENHRY and CDR2 SYGVKD. The CDR3 nucleotides read TGTGCCATCAGTGAGTCTGGGGGGGGGAATCAGCCCCAGCATTTT. Amino acid sequence: CAISESGGGNQPQHF.

Points on this clone: At one end the junction does not follow the germline gene, possibly because of a read error. The CDR3 coding sequence is TGTTCCAGCAGCTTGCCTCTGGGGGGCACTGAAGCTTTCTTT. It codes for CSSSLPLGGTEAFF. The gene calls are TRBV7-9 and TRBJ1-1, with D possibly matching TRBD1 (5 bases). Germline-derived CDR1 and CDR2 are SEHNR and FQNEAQ (reference sequence). The CDR3 runs 14 residues.

This clone turned up a few times. The chain recombines TRBV19 with TRBJ1-4, with TRBD1 matching 7 bases. Germline V gene lookup returns CDR1 LNHDA and CDR2 SQIVND (reference sequence). The trim removed 7 bases at V and 6 bases at J, leaving 5 bases unmatched. The CDR3 spans 13 residues. The chain's CDR3 is CASTRDSDEKLFF. Written as DNA, the CDR3 is TGTGCCAGTACCCGGGACAGTGATGAAAAACTGTTTTTT.

The count of this clone is one. The genes are TRBV5-1 and TRBJ1-2; 7 nucleotides line up with TRBD1. V was pared by 0 bases and J by 5 bases, with 7 bases of the junction left unmatched. Germline CDR1 is SGHRS and CDR2 is YFSETQ. CDR3 length: 15 amino acids. CDR3 residues: CASSLDRGGPYGYTF. The CDR3 coding sequence is TGCGCCAGCAGCTTGGACAGGGGAGGACCTTATGGCTACACCTTC.

This clone was observed a handful of times. The chain is built from TRBV5-6 and TRBJ2-3, with 8 bases aligning to TRBD1. CDR1 and CDR2 (germline): SGHDT, YYEEEE. The CDR3 loop spans 18 amino acids. With V trimmed by 4 bases and J by 2 bases, 15 bases remained unmatched. The CDR3 bases are TGTGCCAGCAGCGCCCAGGTGCAGGGGGCTGTCGACACAGATACGCAGTATTTT. Its translation: CASSAQVQGAVDTDTQYF.

The DNA for the CDR3 is TGTGCCAGCACCATAGCGGGAGGGAGCTCCTACAATGAGCAGTTCTTC. This gives the protein CASTIAGGSSYNEQFF. The chain uses TRBV25-1 and TRBJ2-1; 11 bases line up with TRBD2. Germline values: CDR1 MGHDK, CDR2 SYGVNS. Losses at the gene ends were 7 bases for V and 0 bases for J; bases not matched to a gene: 5. The CDR3 runs to 16 residues.

The rearrangement joins TRBV4-1 to TRBJ2-3; D is unresolved. The V end was cut by 4 bases, the J end by 2 bases, with 7 bases between. Germline-derived CDR1 and CDR2 are MGHRA and YSYEKL. The CDR3 runs 13 residues. The CDR3 spells CASSPPSTDTQYF. Written as DNA, the CDR3 is TGCGCCAGCAGCCCCCCCTCCACAGATACGCAGTATTTT.

The V and J genes are TRBV30 and TRBJ1-6; 7 nucleotides agree with TRBD1. CDR1 GTSNPN and CDR2 SVGIG come from the germline V gene (reference sequence). This CDR3 has 17 residues. V shed 7 bases, J shed 0 bases, and the junction held 12 bases outside the gene matches. In DNA form, the CDR3 reads TGTGCCTTCAACAGGGGTCTGAAGAGCTCCTATAATTCACCCCTCCACTTT. Protein: CAFNRGLKSSYNSPLHF. The full variable domain, completed using reference TRBV30 and TRBJ1-6, is SQTIHQWPATLVQPVGSPLSLECTVEGTSNPNLYWYRQAAGRGLQLLFYSVGIGQISSEVPQNLSASRPQDRQFILSSKKLLLSDSGFYLCAFNRGLKSSYNSPLHFGNGTRLTVT.

The V and J genes are TRBV2 and TRBJ2-3; 9 positions agree with TRBD2. CDR3 size: 15 residues. The germline CDR1 and CDR2 sequences are SNHLY and FYNNEI. Losses at the gene ends were 1 base for V and 3 bases for J; bases not matched to a gene: 2. The CDR3 reads CASSEVAGVTDTQYF. The CDR3 DNA reads TGTGCCAGCAGTGAAGTAGCGGGGGTGACAGATACGCAGTATTTT.

CDR3 sequence: CASSPQDRGTGELFF. The CDR3 nucleotides read TGTGCCAGCAGCCCTCAGGACAGAGGAACCGGGGAGCTGTTTTTT. The chain recombines TRBV7-9 with TRBJ2-2; a possible D gene is TRBD1 (6 bases). This CDR3 spans 15 amino acids. Trimming took off 5 bases at V and 5 bases at J, with 15 bases between the two ends. Germline V gene data show CDR1 as SEHNR and CDR2 as FQNEAQ (reference sequence).

The gene calls are TRBV10-3 and TRBJ1-2; 7 positions agree with TRBD1. CDR1 ENHRY and CDR2 SYGVKD come from the germline V gene. The V gene end was trimmed by 3 bases and the J gene end by 6 bases; junction bases not matched to a gene: 10. The CDR3 is made up of 15 amino acids. The CDR3 loop is CAISESRGTADGYTF. Here the CDR3 DNA reads TGTGCCATCAGTGAATCTCGGGGGACAGCTGATGGCTACACCTTC.